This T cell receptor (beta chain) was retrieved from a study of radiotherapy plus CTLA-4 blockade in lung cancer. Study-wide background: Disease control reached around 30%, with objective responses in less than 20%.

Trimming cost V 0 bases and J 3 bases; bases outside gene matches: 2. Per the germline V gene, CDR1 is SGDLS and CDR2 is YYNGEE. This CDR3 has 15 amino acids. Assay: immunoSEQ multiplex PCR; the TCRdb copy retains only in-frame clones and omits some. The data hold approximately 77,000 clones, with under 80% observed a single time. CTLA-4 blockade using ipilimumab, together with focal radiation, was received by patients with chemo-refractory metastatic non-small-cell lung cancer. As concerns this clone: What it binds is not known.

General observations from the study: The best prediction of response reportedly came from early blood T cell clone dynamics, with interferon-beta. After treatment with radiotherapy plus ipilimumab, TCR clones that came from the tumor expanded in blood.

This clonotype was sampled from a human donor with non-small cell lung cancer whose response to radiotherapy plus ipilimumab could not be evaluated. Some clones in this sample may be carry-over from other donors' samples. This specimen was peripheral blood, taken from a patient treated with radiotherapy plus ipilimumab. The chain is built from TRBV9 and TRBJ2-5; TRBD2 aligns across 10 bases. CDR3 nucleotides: TGTGCCAGCAGCGTAGCTAGCGGGGGAAAAGAGACCCAGTACTTC. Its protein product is CASSVASGGKETQYF.